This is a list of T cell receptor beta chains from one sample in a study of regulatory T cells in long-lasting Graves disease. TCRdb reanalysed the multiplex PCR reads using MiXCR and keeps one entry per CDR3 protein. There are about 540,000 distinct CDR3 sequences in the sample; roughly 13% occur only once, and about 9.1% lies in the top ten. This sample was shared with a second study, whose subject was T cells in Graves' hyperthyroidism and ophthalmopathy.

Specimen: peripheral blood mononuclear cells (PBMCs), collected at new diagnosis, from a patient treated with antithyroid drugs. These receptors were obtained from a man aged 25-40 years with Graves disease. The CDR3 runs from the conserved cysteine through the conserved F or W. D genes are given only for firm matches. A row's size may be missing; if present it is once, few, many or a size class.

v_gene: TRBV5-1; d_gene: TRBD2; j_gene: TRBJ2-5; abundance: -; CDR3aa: CASSLGAGGRETQYF; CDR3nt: TGCGCCAGCAGCTTGGGTGCGGGAGGGAGAGAGACCCAGTACTTC
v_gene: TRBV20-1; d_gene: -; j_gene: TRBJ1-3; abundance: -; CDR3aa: CSALGGSGNTIYF; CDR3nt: TGCAGTGCGCTAGGGGGATCTGGAAACACCATATATTTT
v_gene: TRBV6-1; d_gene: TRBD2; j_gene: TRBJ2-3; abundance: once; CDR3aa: CASSWGGGLAGDTQYF; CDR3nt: TGTGCCAGCAGCTGGGGGGGGGGACTAGCGGGAGATACGCAGTATTTT
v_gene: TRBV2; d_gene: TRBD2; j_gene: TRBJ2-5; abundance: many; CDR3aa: CASSWTSGGETQYF; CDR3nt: TGTGCCAGCAGTTGGACTAGCGGGGGCGAGACCCAGTACTTC
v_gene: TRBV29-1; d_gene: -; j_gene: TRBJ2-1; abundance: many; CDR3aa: CSVEWESSYNEQFF; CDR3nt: TGCAGCGTTGAGTGGGAGTCCTCCTACAATGAGCAGTTCTTC
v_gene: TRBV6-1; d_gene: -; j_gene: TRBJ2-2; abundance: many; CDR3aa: CASSTNRVWGPGTGELFF; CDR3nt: TGTGCCAGCAGTACTAATAGGGTTTGGGGGCCGGGGACCGGGGAGCTGTTTTTT
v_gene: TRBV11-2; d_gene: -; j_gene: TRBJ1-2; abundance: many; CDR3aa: CASSLLGASYGYTF; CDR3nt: TGTGCCAGCAGCTTACTAGGGGCGTCCTATGGCTACACCTTC
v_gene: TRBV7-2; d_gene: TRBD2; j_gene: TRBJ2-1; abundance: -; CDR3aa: CASSPGRLAGRNEQFF; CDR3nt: TGTGCCAGCAGCCCTGGCCGGCTAGCGGGAAGGAATGAGCAGTTCTTC
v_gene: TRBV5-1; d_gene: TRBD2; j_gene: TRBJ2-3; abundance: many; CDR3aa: CASSSSLRGSGSTDTQYF; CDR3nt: TGCGCCAGCAGCTCCTCCTTGAGGGGTAGCGGGAGCACAGATACGCAGTATTTT
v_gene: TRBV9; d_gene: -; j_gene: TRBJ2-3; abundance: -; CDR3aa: CASNPAGTDTQYF; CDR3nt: TGTGCCAGCAACCCGGCCGGCACAGATACGCAGTATTTT
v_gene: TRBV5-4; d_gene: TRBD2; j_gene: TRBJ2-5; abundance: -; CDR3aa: CASGAGVQETQYF; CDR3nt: TGTGCCAGCGGCGCGGGGGTACAAGAGACCCAGTACTTC
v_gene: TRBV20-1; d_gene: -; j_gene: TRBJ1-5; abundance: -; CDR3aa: CSLAPGHSGVNQPQHF; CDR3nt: TGCAGTTTAGCCCCGGGACACTCTGGGGTGAATCAGCCCCAGCATTTT
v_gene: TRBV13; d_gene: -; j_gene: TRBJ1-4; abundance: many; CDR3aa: CASSSGQINEKLFF; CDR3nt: TGTGCCAGCAGCTCAGGACAGATTAATGAAAAACTGTTTTTT
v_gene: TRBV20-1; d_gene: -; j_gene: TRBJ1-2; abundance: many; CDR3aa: CSASPTGYGYTF; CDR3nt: TGCAGTGCTAGTCCTACGGGTTATGGCTACACCTTC
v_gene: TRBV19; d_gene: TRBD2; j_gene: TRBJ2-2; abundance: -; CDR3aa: CASGPATSSGELFF; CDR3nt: TGTGCCAGTGGTCCGGCGACTAGCTCCGGGGAGCTGTTTTTT
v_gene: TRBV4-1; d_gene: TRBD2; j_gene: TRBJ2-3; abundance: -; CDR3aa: CASSSRLAGGADTQYF; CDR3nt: TGCGCCAGCAGCTCACGACTAGCGGGAGGCGCAGATACGCAGTATTTT